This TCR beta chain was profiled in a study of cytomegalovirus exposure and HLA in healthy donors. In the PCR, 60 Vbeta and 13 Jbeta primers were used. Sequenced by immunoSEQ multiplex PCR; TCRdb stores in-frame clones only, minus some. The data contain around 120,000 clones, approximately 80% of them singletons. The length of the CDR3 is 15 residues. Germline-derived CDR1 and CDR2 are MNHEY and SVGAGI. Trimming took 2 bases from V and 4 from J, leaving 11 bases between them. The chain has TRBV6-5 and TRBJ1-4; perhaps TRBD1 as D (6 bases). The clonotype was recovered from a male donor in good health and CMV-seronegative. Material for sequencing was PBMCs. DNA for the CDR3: TGTGCCAGCAGTTACGTACAGGGAATTAATGAAAAACTGTTTTTT. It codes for CASSYVQGINEKLFF.